A selection of T cell receptor beta chains follows, all from one sample in a study of control samples from healthy donors and cancer patients. TCRdb's copy holds only in-frame clones and misses some; the assay was immunoSEQ multiplex PCR. The repertoire includes about 140,000 clones, approximately 86% of them detected once, and approximately 1.8% sits in the top ten. Material: blood. The receptor set was obtained from a man aged 18-30 years in good health. The CDR3 runs from the conserved cysteine through the conserved F or W. Each record gives: CDR3 DNA, CDR3 protein, clone size, J gene, D gene, V gene. D genes are given only for firm matches. The size of a clone is reported for some rows only, either as once, few or many, or as a class for expanded clones.

cdr3_nt: TGCGCCAGCAGCCAAAGGTATCTGGTTGTGGGTAACATTCAGTACTTC
cdr3_aa: CASSQRYLVVGNIQYF
clone_size: .
j_call: TRBJ2-4
d_call: .
v_call: TRBV4-1

cdr3_nt: TGTGCCAGCAGCAAAGTGGACAGTCCTATGGGCTACACCTTC
cdr3_aa: CASSKVDSPMGYTF
clone_size: .
j_call: TRBJ1-2
d_call: .
v_call: TRBV21-1

cdr3_nt: TGTGCCAGCAGCCGCGGATTAATGGGGAATCAGCCCCAGCATTTT
cdr3_aa: CASSRGLMGNQPQHF
clone_size: .
j_call: TRBJ1-5
d_call: .
v_call: TRBV6-2/TRBV6-3

cdr3_nt: TGTGCCAGCAGCCCAAAGGGGGTTCCGGGCCCGACCGGGGAGCTGTTTTTT
cdr3_aa: CASSPKGVPGPTGELFF
clone_size: once
j_call: TRBJ2-2
d_call: .
v_call: TRBV7-2

cdr3_nt: TGTGCCAGTAGTATCACCTTGGGAGGGGGCGCGGGTCAGCCCCAGCATTTT
cdr3_aa: CASSITLGGGAGQPQHF
clone_size: once
j_call: TRBJ1-5
d_call: TRBD1
v_call: TRBV19

cdr3_nt: TGTGCCAGCAGCTTTGAACGGGGGAGCACAGATACGCAGTATTTT
cdr3_aa: CASSFERGSTDTQYF
clone_size: .
j_call: TRBJ2-3
d_call: .
v_call: TRBV7-3

cdr3_nt: TGTGCCAGCAGTTTAGGGGGGAATTCACCCCTCCACTTT
cdr3_aa: CASSLGGNSPLHF
clone_size: few
j_call: TRBJ1-6
d_call: .
v_call: TRBV27

cdr3_nt: TGTGCCAGCAGCCAAGACGGCATCTATGGCTACACCTTC
cdr3_aa: CASSQDGIYGYTF
clone_size: .
j_call: TRBJ1-2
d_call: .
v_call: TRBV4-2

cdr3_nt: TGTGCCAGCAGCGTGGGTAGTTCGGCCTACGAGCAGTACTTC
cdr3_aa: CASSVGSSAYEQYF
clone_size: .
j_call: TRBJ2-7
d_call: .
v_call: TRBV9

cdr3_nt: TGTGCCAGCAGCCAAGTGACTAGCGGGGACTACGAGCAGTACTTC
cdr3_aa: CASSQVTSGDYEQYF
clone_size: .
j_call: TRBJ2-7
d_call: TRBD2
v_call: TRBV4-2

cdr3_nt: TGTGCCAGCAGTTTAGGTCTACTGGATGAGCAGTTCTTC
cdr3_aa: CASSLGLLDEQFF
clone_size: once
j_call: TRBJ2-1
d_call: .
v_call: TRBV12-3/TRBV12-4

cdr3_nt: TGTGCCAGCAGTTACGTACAGATTGATCAGCCCCAGCATTTT
cdr3_aa: CASSYVQIDQPQHF
clone_size: once
j_call: TRBJ1-5
d_call: .
v_call: TRBV6-9

cdr3_nt: TGTGCCAGCAGCTTAGGCGTTGGGGGGCGGTCCTACGAGCAGTACTTC
cdr3_aa: CASSLGVGGRSYEQYF
clone_size: once
j_call: TRBJ2-7
d_call: .
v_call: TRBV13

cdr3_nt: TGTGCCAGCAGCTTGGGTGTCGGTCCCTACGAGCAGTACTTC
cdr3_aa: CASSLGVGPYEQYF
clone_size: .
j_call: TRBJ2-7
d_call: .
v_call: TRBV5-5

cdr3_nt: TGTGCCAGCAGCGACCGACCTGAAGCTTTCTTT
cdr3_aa: CASSDRPEAFF
clone_size: .
j_call: TRBJ1-1
d_call: .
v_call: TRBV21-1

cdr3_nt: TGTGCCAGCAGCCAAAGCGGCGGGGGTAGGGGCACAGATACGCAGTATTTT
cdr3_aa: CASSQSGGGRGTDTQYF
clone_size: few
j_call: TRBJ2-3
d_call: TRBD2
v_call: TRBV4-2

cdr3_nt: TGTGCCAGCACCTTTGGAGGGTGGAACACTGAAGCTTTCTTT
cdr3_aa: CASTFGGWNTEAFF
clone_size: .
j_call: TRBJ1-1
d_call: .
v_call: TRBV28

cdr3_nt: TGTGCCAGCAGCTTAGTCGATGGCGGGGGGGCCTTGGAGACCCAGTACTTC
cdr3_aa: CASSLVDGGGALETQYF
clone_size: .
j_call: TRBJ2-5
d_call: TRBD2
v_call: TRBV7-8

cdr3_nt: TGTGCCAGCAGAACGGTTTCACCCCTCCACTTT
cdr3_aa: CASRTVSPLHF
clone_size: .
j_call: TRBJ1-6
d_call: .
v_call: TRBV6-5

cdr3_nt: TGTGCCAGCTACACAGGGGGTGATAATTCACCCCTCCACTTT
cdr3_aa: CASYTGGDNSPLHF
clone_size: once
j_call: TRBJ1-6
d_call: TRBD1
v_call: TRBV6-5

cdr3_nt: TGTGCCAGTAGGACCGGGACAGGGAATACCGGGGAGCTGTTTTTT
cdr3_aa: CASRTGTGNTGELFF
clone_size: .
j_call: TRBJ2-2
d_call: TRBD1
v_call: TRBV19

cdr3_nt: TGTGCTACAGGGGTCTCCTACAATGAGCAGTTCTTC
cdr3_aa: CATGVSYNEQFF
clone_size: .
j_call: TRBJ2-1
d_call: TRBD1
v_call: TRBV28

cdr3_nt: TGTGCCAGCAGCTTATCTCTCTCGGAGCTGTTTTTT
cdr3_aa: CASSLSLSELFF
clone_size: few
j_call: TRBJ2-2
d_call: .
v_call: TRBV7-9

cdr3_nt: TGTGCCAGCAGCGGGACAAGGAACACCGGGGAGCTGTTTTTT
cdr3_aa: CASSGTRNTGELFF
clone_size: .
j_call: TRBJ2-2
d_call: .
v_call: TRBV5-8

cdr3_nt: TGTGCCAGTCGGGACAGGGCTAATTCACCCCTCCACTTT
cdr3_aa: CASRDRANSPLHF
clone_size: .
j_call: TRBJ1-6
d_call: TRBD1
v_call: TRBV28

cdr3_nt: TGTGCCAGCAGCCAAGACTCACCTGACTTTCTCGGAGAGACCCAGTACTTC
cdr3_aa: CASSQDSPDFLGETQYF
clone_size: once
j_call: TRBJ2-5
d_call: .
v_call: TRBV3-1/TRBV3-2

cdr3_nt: TGTGCCAGCAGCCAAGGGCGCTCCTTTAGCGGGGGGTGGTATGAGCAGTTCTTC
cdr3_aa: CASSQGRSFSGGWYEQFF
clone_size: .
j_call: TRBJ2-1
d_call: TRBD2
v_call: TRBV14

cdr3_nt: TGTGCCAGCAGCCCGGAAACGGAATACCATAATTCACCCCTCCACTTT
cdr3_aa: CASSPETEYHNSPLHF
clone_size: .
j_call: TRBJ1-6
d_call: .
v_call: TRBV7-8

cdr3_nt: TGTGCCAGCAGCGACGGACAGGACATATCCACAGATACGCAGTATTTT
cdr3_aa: CASSDGQDISTDTQYF
clone_size: .
j_call: TRBJ2-3
d_call: TRBD1
v_call: TRBV2

cdr3_nt: TGCAGCGTTGAACCCCGCGGTGGGGGTAGGGATCTCGAGCAGTACTTC
cdr3_aa: CSVEPRGGGRDLEQYF
clone_size: once
j_call: TRBJ2-7
d_call: .
v_call: TRBV29-1

cdr3_nt: TGTGCCAGCAGCTTGGGGGGCCCGACTTCCTACAATGAGCAGTTCTTC
cdr3_aa: CASSLGGPTSYNEQFF
clone_size: .
j_call: TRBJ2-1
d_call: .
v_call: TRBV7-3

cdr3_nt: TGTGCCAGCAGCTTCCGACAGTTCCCGCACGAGCAGTACTTC
cdr3_aa: CASSFRQFPHEQYF
clone_size: .
j_call: TRBJ2-7
d_call: .
v_call: TRBV11-2

cdr3_nt: TGTGCCAGTACCTCACAGCCGAGGGGGCTGGGGGAGACCCAGTACTTC
cdr3_aa: CASTSQPRGLGETQYF
clone_size: .
j_call: TRBJ2-5
d_call: TRBD1
v_call: TRBV19

cdr3_nt: TGTGCCAGCAGCACCAGGACAGGCTCTGGGGCCAACGTCCTGACTTTC
cdr3_aa: CASSTRTGSGANVLTF
clone_size: .
j_call: TRBJ2-6
d_call: TRBD1
v_call: TRBV7-2

cdr3_nt: TGCGCCAGCAGCTTGGCCCGGCGGATCACAGATACGCAGTATTTT
cdr3_aa: CASSLARRITDTQYF
clone_size: .
j_call: TRBJ2-3
d_call: .
v_call: TRBV5-1

cdr3_nt: TGCGCCAGCAGCCAAGAGTGGGCGACCTCCTACGAGCAGTACTTC
cdr3_aa: CASSQEWATSYEQYF
clone_size: .
j_call: TRBJ2-7
d_call: .
v_call: TRBV4-3

cdr3_nt: TGTGCCAGCAGTTACTGGGACGAGCAGTACTTC
cdr3_aa: CASSYWDEQYF
clone_size: .
j_call: TRBJ2-7
d_call: .
v_call: TRBV6-2/TRBV6-3

cdr3_nt: TGTGCGTTAGGACGGTTCACAGATACGCAGTATTTT
cdr3_aa: CALGRFTDTQYF
clone_size: .
j_call: TRBJ2-3
d_call: .
v_call: TRBV30

cdr3_nt: TGTGCCAGCAGCCAATCGGTGAACAGGCTCTATGGCTACACCTTC
cdr3_aa: CASSQSVNRLYGYTF
clone_size: .
j_call: TRBJ1-2
d_call: .
v_call: TRBV16

cdr3_nt: TGTGCCACCGGGACTAGCGGGGGCGGGGAGCTGTTTTTT
cdr3_aa: CATGTSGGGELFF
clone_size: .
j_call: TRBJ2-2
d_call: TRBD2
v_call: TRBV6-6

cdr3_nt: TGTGCCAGCAGCTGGACAGGGCCTAACACTGAAGCTTTCTTT
cdr3_aa: CASSWTGPNTEAFF
clone_size: .
j_call: TRBJ1-1
d_call: TRBD1
v_call: TRBV3-1/TRBV3-2

cdr3_nt: TGTGCCAGCAGCTTATTTGCCAGCGTCTCTGGAAACACCATATATTTT
cdr3_aa: CASSLFASVSGNTIYF
clone_size: once
j_call: TRBJ1-3
d_call: .
v_call: TRBV7-9

cdr3_nt: TGTGCCAGCAGCTTAAGAGCTAGCGGGTTCACAGATACGCAGTATTTT
cdr3_aa: CASSLRASGFTDTQYF
clone_size: .
j_call: TRBJ2-3
d_call: TRBD2
v_call: TRBV7-3

cdr3_nt: TGCAGTGCCCTCCTCACAGATACGCAGTATTTT
cdr3_aa: CSALLTDTQYF
clone_size: .
j_call: TRBJ2-3
d_call: .
v_call: TRBV20-1

cdr3_nt: TGTGCCACCTCGAACCGGGGGGGCGACACCGGGGAGCTGTTTTTT
cdr3_aa: CATSNRGGDTGELFF
clone_size: once
j_call: TRBJ2-2
d_call: TRBD2
v_call: TRBV24-1

cdr3_nt: TGTGCCACCAGTGAGGCAGGGAGGTCAGGAAACATTCAGTACTTC
cdr3_aa: CATSEAGRSGNIQYF
clone_size: .
j_call: TRBJ2-4
d_call: .
v_call: TRBV24-1

cdr3_nt: TGTGCCTGGAGTGGGGTGGGCAAGGGGGACCCTGCAACTAATGAAAAACTGTTTTTT
cdr3_aa: CAWSGVGKGDPATNEKLFF
clone_size: .
j_call: TRBJ1-4
d_call: .
v_call: TRBV30

cdr3_nt: TGTGCCAGCTCAGCGAACCAGGGGGGGCTGAGAAATGAGCAGTTCTTC
cdr3_aa: CASSANQGGLRNEQFF
clone_size: .
j_call: TRBJ2-1
d_call: .
v_call: TRBV18

cdr3_nt: TGTGCCAGCAGCTCCGGACTAGCCTCCGAGCAGTACTTC
cdr3_aa: CASSSGLASEQYF
clone_size: few
j_call: TRBJ2-7
d_call: TRBD2
v_call: TRBV5-4

cdr3_nt: TGTGCCAGCAGTTCAACAGCGTTGAACACTGAAGCTTTCTTT
cdr3_aa: CASSSTALNTEAFF
clone_size: .
j_call: TRBJ1-1
d_call: .
v_call: TRBV28

cdr3_nt: TGTGCCAGCAGCCCCTCGCGGAGCGGGGGGGCCGTCCGCTACGAGCAGTACTTC
cdr3_aa: CASSPSRSGGAVRYEQYF
clone_size: .
j_call: TRBJ2-7
d_call: TRBD2
v_call: TRBV7-2